This T cell receptor beta chain was recovered during a study of blood T cells in healthy people across ages. Study-level findings and limits: The donors' CMV status was not determined, possibly confounding changes in expanded clonotypes. A conclusive naive versus antigen-experienced comparison was prevented by the unsorted PBMCs. Considered underestimates were the diversity estimates obtained from one million T cells. TCR beta diversity was tightly associated with the proportion of naive T cells.

For the second PCR, which ran for about 6 to 11 cycles, a sample-barcoded 5' primer and a J-beta primer mix were used. TCRdb fed the 5' RACE reads into MiXCR, producing one record per CDR3 protein. Of fewer than 1.5 million distinct CDR3 sequences detected, 40% to 50% appear once; the ten largest clones hold 7.9%. A single count supports this clonotype. The antigen is undetermined. Its ends do not fully match the called genes, so a read error is possible. The sample consisted of blood. This TCR was recovered from a woman under 30 in good health.

CDR3 loop: CASSLPTGGNGNIQYF. The CDR3 DNA is TGCGCCAGCAGCTTGCCGACAGGAGGCAATGGAAACATTCAGTACTTC. The chain uses TRBV7-8 and TRBJ2-4; tentatively, D is TRBD1 (6 bases). The CDR3 has 16 amino acids. The germline CDR1 and CDR2 sequences are SGHVS and FQNEAQ. Looking up the rest from reference TRBV7-8 and TRBJ2-4 gives the full variable domain: GAGVSQSPRYKVAKRGQDVALRCDPISGHVSLFWYQQALGQGPEFLTYFQNEAQLDKSGLPSDRFFAERPEGSVSTLKIQRTQQEDSAVYLCASSLPTGGNGNIQYFGAGTRLSVL.